This T cell receptor (beta chain) was obtained from a study of vaccination effects on CD4 cells after COVID-19. Study information: Post-vaccine samples followed the second dose by a median of 72 days.

Using immunoSEQ multiplex PCR, the repertoire was profiled, and TCRdb retains in-frame clones only, with some absent. The sample has about 25,000 clones, 60% to 80% seen once. Points from the study as a whole: Healthy vaccinees' vaccine-induced clones included only 1 of 255 cross-reacting with common cold coronaviruses.

For this clone: Its specificity is not known.

Germline CDR1 is SGHRS and CDR2 is YFSETQ. CDR3 length: 18 amino acids. The V segment lost 4 bases and the J segment 1 base; nucleotides outside the gene matches: 11. Antigen-specific CD4+ T cells were expanded (with viral peptide pools) by the ViraFEST assay ahead of sequencing. An approximately ten-day culture period preceded the isolation of CD4+ T cells. Each participant received a vaccine that was either BNT162b2 or mRNA-1273, given as two doses. Days 3 and 7 saw half the medium replaced with IL-2 medium. V and J are TRBV5-1 and TRBJ2-6; 7 bases agree with TRBD2. The sample in question was CD4+ T cells from PBMCs cultured with SARS-CoV-2 spike peptides, obtained after COVID-19 vaccination. This clonotype was obtained from a human donor who received a COVID-19 vaccine. CDR3: CASSLGGGLKSGANVLTF. The CDR3 nucleotides read TGCGCCAGCAGCCTTGGGGGGGGGTTAAAATCTGGGGCCAACGTCCTGACTTTC.